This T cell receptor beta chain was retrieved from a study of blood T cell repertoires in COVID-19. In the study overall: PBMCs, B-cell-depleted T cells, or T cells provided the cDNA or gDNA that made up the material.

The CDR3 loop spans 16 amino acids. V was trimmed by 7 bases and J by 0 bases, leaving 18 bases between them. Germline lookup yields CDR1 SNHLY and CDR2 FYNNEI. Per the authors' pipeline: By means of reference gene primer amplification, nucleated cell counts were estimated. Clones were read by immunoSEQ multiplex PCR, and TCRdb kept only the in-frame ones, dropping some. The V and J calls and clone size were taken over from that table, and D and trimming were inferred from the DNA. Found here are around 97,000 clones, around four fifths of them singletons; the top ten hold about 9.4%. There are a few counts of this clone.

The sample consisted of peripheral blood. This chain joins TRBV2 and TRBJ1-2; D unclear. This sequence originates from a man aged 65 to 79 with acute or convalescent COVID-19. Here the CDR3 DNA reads TGTGCCAGCAAGGAGTGGGCGGGTCAAGCTAACTATGGCTACACCTTC. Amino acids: CASKEWAGQANYGYTF.